This passage covers 20 T cell receptor beta chains from one sample sequenced in a study of T-cell reconstitution after alpha-beta-depleted transplantation in children. The library targeted TCRbeta and was prepared with unique molecular identifiers. MiXCR, applied by TCRdb to the PCR reads, yields one record per CDR3 protein. In the table there are around 78,000 distinct CDR3 sequences, approximately 7.3% of which are singletons. The input for sequencing was PBMCs from the stem cell graft donor, taken from the stem cell graft. The receptors here all came from a human donor who donated a stem cell graft to a child with acute lymphoblastic leukemia.

This clonotype came up many times. The CDR3 sequence is CASSGLASTYNEQFF. The CDR3 DNA is TGTGCCAGCAGCGGACTAGCGTCAACCTACAATGAGCAGTTCTTC. V gene TRBV7-9 combines with J gene TRBJ2-1, with 9 bases matching TRBD2. The CDR3 loop spans 15 amino acids. CDR1 and CDR2 (germline): SEHNR, FQNEAQ (reference sequence). V shed 5 bases, J shed 2 bases, and the junction held 4 bases outside the gene matches.

The chain employs TRBV12-3 or TRBV12-4 and TRBJ2-7; 10 bases align to TRBD1. The CDR3 covers 15 residues. The V gene end was trimmed by 3 bases and the J gene end by 3 bases; junction bases not matched to a gene: 5. The CDR3 spells CASSFVRTGGYEQYF. The CDR3 DNA is TGTGCCAGCAGTTTCGTTAGGACAGGGGGCTACGAGCAGTACTTC.

This clonotype was seen only a few times. The V call is TRBV6-2 or TRBV6-3, the J call TRBJ2-7, with 7 nucleotides matching TRBD2. The J segment lost 2 bases and the V segment lost 8 bases, leaving 6 bases of the junction unmatched. Germline CDR1 and CDR2: MNHEY and SVGEGT. The CDR3 is made up of 13 amino acids. This CDR3 is CASGEGFPYEQYF. The CDR3 DNA reads as TGTGCCAGCGGGGAGGGTTTTCCCTACGAGCAGTACTTC.

This clonotype has a count of ten or more. The chain recombines TRBV20-1 with TRBJ2-1; 9 positions match TRBD2. V lost 5 bases, J lost 10 bases, and 15 bases stayed unmatched. The length of the CDR3 is 15 residues. CDR1 is DFQATT, CDR2 SNEGSKA, per germline (reference sequence). CDR3 bases: TGCAGTGCTGCCGCGACTAGCGGCCGGTTAGGCGAGCAGTTCTTC. Translation gives CSAAATSGRLGEQFF.

Ten or more counts support this clonotype. This chain connects TRBV14 to TRBJ1-2; D unclear. The V end was cut by 0 bases, the J end by 8 bases, with 13 bases between. The CDR3 has 14 residues. Germline V gene data show CDR1 as SGHDN and CDR2 as FVKESK. The CDR3 loop reads CASSQESAGYGYTF. CDR3 in DNA: TGTGCCAGCAGCCAAGAAAGCGCGGGATACGGCTACACCTTC.

This clonotype appeared many times. V is TRBV20-1 and J is TRBJ1-3; 8 bases line up with TRBD1. The germline CDR1 and CDR2 sequences are DFQATT and SNEGSKA (reference sequence). V shed 1 base and J 5 bases; nucleotides not matched to a gene: 4. The CDR3 extends over 14 amino acids. In DNA, the CDR3 is TGCAGTGCTAGAGCGACAGGGGTGAGAAACACCATATATTTT. This codes for CSARATGVRNTIYF.

This clonotype showed up many times. The J gene is TRBJ1-1, the V gene TRBV2, with D possibly being TRBD1 (6 bases). Trimming shortened V by 4 bases and J by 5 bases, and 14 bases separated the two germline ends. Germline V lookup: CDR1 SNHLY, CDR2 FYNNEI. CDR3 length: 14 residues. The CDR3 loop reads CASSAQGGLTEAFF. For the CDR3, the DNA is TGTGCCAGCAGTGCACAGGGTGGGTTGACTGAAGCTTTCTTT.

This clonotype was picked up many times. This chain uses TRBV24-1 with TRBJ1-6; D perhaps matches TRBD1 (6 bases). Trimming took 4 bases from V and 10 from J, leaving 16 bases between them. The CDR3 totals 15 residues. Looked up from germline, CDR1 is KGHDR and CDR2 is SFDVKD. The CDR3 bases are TGTGCCACCAGTGAGCACAGGGAGGCAGGCTCACCCCTCCACTTT. Protein product: CATSEHREAGSPLHF.

This clonotype was recorded at least ten times. The J gene is TRBJ2-1, the V gene TRBV14, with 8 bases lining up with TRBD2. The germline V gene has CDR1 SGHDN and CDR2 FVKESK. The V gene end was trimmed by 6 bases and the J gene end by 10 bases; junction bases not matched to a gene: 5. The CDR3 has 12 amino acids. CDR3 sequence reads: CASSPAGGEQFF. In DNA form, the CDR3 reads TGTGCCAGCAGTCCGGCGGGAGGCGAGCAGTTCTTC.

This clonotype occurred many times. This rearrangement joins TRBV15 to TRBJ2-1, with 9 bases matching TRBD2. V shed 0 bases and J 5 bases; nucleotides not matched to a gene: 11. Germline CDR1 reads LNHNV; CDR2 reads YYDKDF (reference sequence). The CDR3 has 18 residues. CDR3 coding DNA: TGTGCCACCAGCAGAGATCAAGGCGCGGGGGGGCTCGACAATGAGCAGTTCTTC. It encodes CATSRDQGAGGLDNEQFF.

There are a few counts of this clonotype. The chain employs TRBV19 and TRBJ2-7, with a tentative D call TRBD1 (5 bases). The CDR3 is made up of 14 amino acids. Germline loops: CDR1 LNHDA, CDR2 SQIVND (reference sequence). V was shortened by 4 bases and J by 4 bases, with 14 bases between the two germline ends. The CDR3 spells CASSTAVRGYEQYF. Written as DNA, the CDR3 is TGTGCCAGTAGTACAGCAGTAAGGGGATACGAGCAGTACTTC.

This clonotype was seen many times. The V gene is TRBV20-1, the J gene TRBJ2-3; 12 bases line up with TRBD2. V dropped 2 bases and J dropped 2; count of bases not matched to a gene: 5. This CDR3 spans 16 amino acids. Per germline, CDR1 DFQATT and CDR2 SNEGSKA (reference sequence). The CDR3 bases are TGCAGTGCTAGACACCGACTAGCGGGGGCCACAGATACGCAGTATTTT. This translates into CSARHRLAGATDTQYF.

This clonotype was seen ten or more times. J is TRBJ2-5 and V is TRBV7-9, with D perhaps given as TRBD1 or TRBD2 (6 bases each). The CDR3 totals 14 residues. The V and J ends lost 5 bases and 5 bases respectively, with 15 bases between them. The germline V gene has CDR1 SEHNR and CDR2 FQNEAQ (reference sequence). The CDR3 bases are TGTGCCAGCAGCGTCCTCGGGGGCTTTGAGACCCAGTACTTC. Its translation is CASSVLGGFETQYF.

Many counts were recorded for this clonotype. The chain combines TRBV4-2 with TRBJ2-7; 8 nucleotides line up with TRBD2. CDR1 and CDR2 (germline): LGHNA, YNFKEQ. The trim removed 2 bases at V and 4 bases at J, leaving 7 bases unmatched. The CDR3 totals 15 residues. The CDR3 coding sequence is TGTGCCAGCAGCCAACGGGGGGGATCCTTTTACGAGCAGTACTTC. This gives the protein CASSQRGGSFYEQYF.

Notes on this clonotype: A read error may be the cause here, since a much bigger clone is one base away. The CDR3 DNA is TGTGCCAGCTGCCAAGAGAGGGGGGCAGCCCGGATGAACACTGAAGCTTTCTTT. This gives the protein CASCQERGAARMNTEAFF. J is TRBJ1-1 and V is TRBV3-1, with TRBD1 as a possible D gene (6 bases). The germline gives CDR1 LGHDT, CDR2 YNNKEL (reference sequence). This CDR3 has 18 amino acids.

This clonotype was seen ten or more times. The chain employs TRBV12-3 or TRBV12-4 and TRBJ2-7; no reliable D call. This CDR3 region has 13 residues. V was pared by 2 bases and J by 0 bases, with 5 bases between. DNA for the CDR3: TGTGCCAGCAGTTTATCCGTCTCCTACGAGCAGTACTTC. It codes for CASSLSVSYEQYF.

This clonotype has just a few counts. The gene calls are TRBV2 and TRBJ1-4; TRBD1 is a possible D gene (6 bases). The CDR3 has 13 residues. CDR1 is SNHLY, CDR2 FYNNEI, per germline. Trimming removed 6 bases at V and 1 base at J, with 6 bases between. Here the CDR3 reads CASRGQTNEKLFF. CDR3 in DNA: TGTGCCAGCAGGGGACAAACTAATGAAAAACTGTTTTTT. Complete variable domain (other parts from reference TRBV2 and TRBJ1-4): EPEVTQTPSHQVTQMGQEVILRCVPISNHLYFYWYRQILGQKVEFLVSFYNNEISEKSEIFDDQFSVERPDGSNFTLKIRSTKLEDSAMYFCASRGQTNEKLFFGSGTQLSVL.

This clonotype was counted at least ten times. The chain is built from TRBV5-1 and TRBJ1-4; no clear D. The CDR3 runs to 14 residues. The germline CDR1 and CDR2 sequences are SGHRS and YFSETQ. With 0 bases removed from V and 6 bases from J, the gap between germline ends came to 9 bases. The CDR3 DNA reads TGCGCCAGCAGCTTGGAGTGGGCGTATGAAAAACTGTTTTTT. Amino acids: CASSLEWAYEKLFF.

The chain uses TRBV7-9 and TRBJ2-7; no clear D gene. Trimming cost V 5 bases and J 2 bases, with 13 bases left between them. This CDR3 contains 14 residues. Germline V CDR1 and CDR2: SEHNR, FQNEAQ (reference sequence). Here the CDR3 DNA reads TGTGCCAGCAGCGGTCCCAAAGGGCCCTACGAGCAGTACTTC. Translated, it gives CASSGPKGPYEQYF.

This clonotype was counted at least ten times. At one boundary the junction diverges from the germline segment, which might be a read error. Here the CDR3 DNA reads TGTGCCGGTAGAATGGGGGGGGCCAACGTCCTGACTTTC. Translated, it gives CAGRMGGANVLTF. This sequence joins TRBV19 and TRBJ2-6; D gene ambiguous. Germline V lookup: CDR1 LNHDA, CDR2 SQIVND (reference sequence). This CDR3 contains 13 residues.